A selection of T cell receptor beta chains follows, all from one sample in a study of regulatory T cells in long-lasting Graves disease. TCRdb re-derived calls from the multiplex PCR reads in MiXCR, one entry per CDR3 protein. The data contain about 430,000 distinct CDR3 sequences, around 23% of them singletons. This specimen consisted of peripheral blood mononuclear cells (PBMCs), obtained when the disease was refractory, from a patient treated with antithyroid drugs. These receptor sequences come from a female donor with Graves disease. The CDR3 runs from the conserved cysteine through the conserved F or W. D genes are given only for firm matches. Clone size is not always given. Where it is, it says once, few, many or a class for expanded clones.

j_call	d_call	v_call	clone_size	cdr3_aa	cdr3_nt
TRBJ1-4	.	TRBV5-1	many	CASSRARGEKLFF	TGCGCCAGCAGCCGAGCCCGGGGGGAAAAACTGTTTTTT
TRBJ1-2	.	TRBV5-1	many	CASSAGTPGWYGYTF	TGCGCCAGCAGCGCCGGGACACCCGGGTGGTATGGCTACACCTTC
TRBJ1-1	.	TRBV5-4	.	CASSLEYTEAFF	TGTGCCAGCAGCTTGGAGTACACTGAAGCTTTCTTT
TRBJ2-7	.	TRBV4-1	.	CASSQGLIGYEQYF	TGCGCCAGCAGCCAAGGCCTTATAGGCTACGAGCAGTACTTC
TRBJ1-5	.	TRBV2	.	CAGKADPEGNQPQHF	TGTGCCGGCAAGGCAGACCCCGAAGGCAATCAGCCCCAGCATTTT
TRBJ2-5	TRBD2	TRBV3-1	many	CASSLSGREVETQYF	TGTGCCAGCAGCCTTAGCGGGAGGGAGGTGGAGACCCAGTACTTC
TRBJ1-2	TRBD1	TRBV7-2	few	CASSRQGAYYGYTF	TGTGCCAGCAGTCGACAGGGAGCCTACTATGGCTACACCTTC
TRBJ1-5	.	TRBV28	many	CASSRPGPSNQPQHF	TGTGCCAGCTCAAGGCCCGGGCCTAGCAATCAGCCCCAGCATTTT
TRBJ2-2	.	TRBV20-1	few	CSALADLNTGELFF	TGCAGTGCACTAGCTGATCTTAACACCGGGGAGCTGTTTTTT
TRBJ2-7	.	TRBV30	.	CAWKGGDHSSYEQYF	TGTGCCTGGAAGGGGGGAGATCATAGCTCCTACGAGCAGTACTTC
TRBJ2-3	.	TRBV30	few	CARGAPSTDTQYF	TGTGCCCGCGGGGCTCCTAGCACAGATACGCAGTATTTT
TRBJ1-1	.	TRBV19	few	CASTSGDTEAFF	TGTGCCAGTACCTCCGGGGACACTGAAGCTTTCTTT
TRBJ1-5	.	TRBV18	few	CSSSPSGNQPQHF	TGTTCCAGCTCACCCAGCGGCAATCAGCCCCAGCATTTT
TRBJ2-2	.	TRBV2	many	CASSEEMAGTGELFF	TGTGCCAGCAGTGAAGAAATGGCGGGAACCGGGGAGCTGTTTTTT
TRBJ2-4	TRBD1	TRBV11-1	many	CASSLAGDRANIQYF	TGTGCCAGCAGCTTAGCGGGAGACAGGGCGAACATTCAGTACTTC
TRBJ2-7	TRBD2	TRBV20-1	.	CSARTGGTYEQYF	TGCAGTGCTAGAACGGGGGGGACCTACGAGCAGTACTTC
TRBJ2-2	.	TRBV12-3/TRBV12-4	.	CASSDRQNTGELFF	TGTGCCAGCAGTGACAGACAGAACACCGGGGAGCTGTTTTTT
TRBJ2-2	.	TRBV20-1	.	CSAKTGTTSPGELFF	TGCAGTGCGAAAACCGGGACCACAAGTCCGGGGGAGCTGTTTTTT
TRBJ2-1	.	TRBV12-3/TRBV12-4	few	CASSPEGGAYNEQFF	TGTGCCAGCAGCCCTGAGGGTGGGGCGTACAATGAGCAGTTCTTC
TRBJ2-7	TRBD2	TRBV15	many	CATSRDRRGSSEQYF	TGTGCCACCAGCAGAGATCGGCGGGGGTCTAGCGAGCAGTACTTC
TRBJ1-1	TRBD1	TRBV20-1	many	CSATGDVTEAFF	TGCAGCGCGACAGGGGATGTGACTGAAGCTTTCTTT
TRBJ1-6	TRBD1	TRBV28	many	CASSLGTGTNSPLHF	TGTGCCAGCAGTCTAGGGACAGGGACCAATTCACCCCTCCACTTT
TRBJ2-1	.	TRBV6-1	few	CASRAGNEQFF	TGTGCCAGCAGGGCGGGTAATGAGCAGTTCTTC
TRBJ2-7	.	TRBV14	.	CASSRFSLGAEQYF	TGTGCCAGCAGCCGCTTCTCTCTTGGAGCCGAGCAGTACTTC
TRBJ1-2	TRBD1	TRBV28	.	CASSSPGQGFRYGYTF	TGTGCCAGCAGTTCCCCGGGACAGGGTTTTCGCTATGGCTACACCTTC
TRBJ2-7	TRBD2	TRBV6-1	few	CTSSDTSVRTVYEQYF	TGTACCAGCAGTGATACTAGCGTCCGTACAGTCTACGAGCAGTACTTC
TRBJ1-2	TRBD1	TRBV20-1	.	CSASRGTGLNYGYTF	TGCAGTGCCTCCCGCGGGACAGGCCTTAACTATGGCTACACCTTC
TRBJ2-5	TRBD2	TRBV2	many	CASSDGLAGLETQYF	TGTGCCAGCAGTGACGGACTAGCGGGACTGGAGACCCAGTACTTC
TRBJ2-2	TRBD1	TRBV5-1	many	CASSPDRGDTGELFF	TGCGCCAGCAGCCCGGACAGGGGCGACACCGGGGAGCTGTTTTTT
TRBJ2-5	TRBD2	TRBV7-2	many	CASSYTSDWETQYF	TGTGCCAGCAGCTATACTAGCGATTGGGAGACCCAGTACTTC
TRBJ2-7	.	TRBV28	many	CASSLYSSYEQYF	TGTGCCAGCAGTTTGTACAGCTCCTACGAGCAGTACTTC
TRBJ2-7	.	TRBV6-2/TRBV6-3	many	CASKDVGGNSYEQYF	TGTGCCTCGAAGGATGTGGGCGGGAACTCCTACGAGCAGTACTTC
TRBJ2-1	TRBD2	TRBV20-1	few	CSARELPGQTLAGWGEQFF	TGCAGTGCTAGAGAATTGCCGGGACAGACCCTAGCGGGATGGGGTGAGCAGTTCTTC
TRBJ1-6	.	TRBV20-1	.	CSASETEYNSPLHF	TGCAGTGCTAGCGAGACAGAATATAATTCACCCCTCCACTTT
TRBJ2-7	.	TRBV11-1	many	CASSPGPVGYEQYF	TGTGCCAGCAGCCCCGGGCCGGTAGGCTACGAGCAGTACTTC
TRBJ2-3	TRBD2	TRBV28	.	CASSYRLAGAVDTQYF	TGTGCCAGCAGCTACAGACTAGCGGGAGCGGTAGATACGCAGTATTTT
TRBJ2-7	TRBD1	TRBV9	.	CASSPRQGAHEQYF	TGTGCCAGCAGCCCTCGACAGGGCGCCCACGAGCAGTACTTC
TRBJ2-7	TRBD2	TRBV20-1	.	CSARSGVSPYEQYF	TGCAGTGCAAGAAGCGGGGTTAGCCCCTACGAGCAGTACTTC
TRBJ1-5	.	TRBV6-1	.	CASSEAGGGPQHF	TGTGCCAGCAGTGAAGCGGGTGGGGGGCCCCAGCATTTT
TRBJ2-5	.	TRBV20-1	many	CSARGVRETQYF	TGCAGTGCTAGAGGTGTCAGGGAGACCCAGTACTTC
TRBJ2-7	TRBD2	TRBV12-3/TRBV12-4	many	CASSGTSIGEQYF	TGTGCCAGCAGTGGGACTAGTATTGGCGAGCAGTACTTC
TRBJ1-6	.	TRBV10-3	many	CAIRETGDSPLHF	TGTGCCATCAGGGAAACAGGAGATTCACCCCTCCACTTT
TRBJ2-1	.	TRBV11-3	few	CASSYGRVYNEQFF	TGTGCCAGCAGCTACGGGAGAGTCTACAATGAGCAGTTCTTC
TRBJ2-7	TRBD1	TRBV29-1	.	CSVEKGQGSYEQYF	TGCAGCGTTGAGAAGGGACAGGGGAGCTACGAGCAGTACTTC
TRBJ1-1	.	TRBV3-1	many	CASSFGDGNTEAFF	TGTGCCAGCAGCTTCGGCGACGGGAACACTGAAGCTTTCTTT
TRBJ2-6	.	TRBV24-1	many	CATSESGAVSGANVLTF	TGTGCCACCAGTGAATCAGGGGCCGTCTCTGGGGCCAACGTCCTGACTTTC